This record covers a single TCR beta chain. The data originate from a study of blood T cell repertoires in COVID-19. Study-level background: Donors in the United States, Italy and Spain gave samples during acute or convalescent COVID-19. T cells, B-cell-depleted T cells, or PBMCs supplied cDNA or gDNA.

CDR3 length equals 15 residues. J was trimmed by 6 bases and V by 2 bases; bases with no gene match: 8. Germline CDR1 LNHDA, CDR2 SQIVND (reference sequence). Original methodology: Using reference gene primer amplification, nucleated cell counts were estimated. Clones were read by immunoSEQ multiplex PCR, and TCRdb kept only the in-frame ones, dropping some. V, J and clone size reflect that table, while D and trimming were determined from the DNA. Here the sample spans a few hundred thousand clones, 89% being singletons. This chain links TRBV19 with TRBJ2-3; 7 bases map to TRBD1. Sample: peripheral blood. The clonotype originates from a man between 18 and 35 years old who had recovered from COVID-19. CDR3 sequence: CASSITGVLSDTQYF. CDR3 DNA: TGTGCCAGTAGTATAACAGGGGTTCTTAGCGATACGCAGTATTTT.